This record concerns one T cell receptor (beta chain) sequence. This sample was taken from a study of blood T cell repertoires in COVID-19. About the research overall: COVID-19 samples, acute and convalescent, were from the United States, Italy and Spain. Sources were T cells, B-cell-depleted T cells, or PBMCs; the material itself was cDNA or gDNA.

Recruits, aged roughly 18 to 90 years, lived in 20 to 30 US areas. Grouping used clinical history reported by participants in a survey and questionnaire. Sequenced by immunoSEQ multiplex PCR; TCRdb stores in-frame clones only, minus some. The sample carries 400,000 to 500,000 clones, 70% to 90% recorded once. Trimming took 2 bases from V and 2 from J, leaving 6 bases between them. CDR1 and CDR2 (germline): SGHNT, YENEEA. The CDR3 covers 13 residues. The source material was PBMCs or T cells enriched from blood (not recorded which). The clonotype was recovered from a woman aged 18 to 35 who had been exposed to COVID-19. The rearrangement uses TRBV11-3 and TRBJ1-1; perhaps TRBD1 as D (5 bases). The CDR3 spells CASSLRGNTEAFF. CDR3 nucleotide sequence: TGTGCCAGCAGCTTAAGGGGAAACACTGAAGCTTTCTTT.